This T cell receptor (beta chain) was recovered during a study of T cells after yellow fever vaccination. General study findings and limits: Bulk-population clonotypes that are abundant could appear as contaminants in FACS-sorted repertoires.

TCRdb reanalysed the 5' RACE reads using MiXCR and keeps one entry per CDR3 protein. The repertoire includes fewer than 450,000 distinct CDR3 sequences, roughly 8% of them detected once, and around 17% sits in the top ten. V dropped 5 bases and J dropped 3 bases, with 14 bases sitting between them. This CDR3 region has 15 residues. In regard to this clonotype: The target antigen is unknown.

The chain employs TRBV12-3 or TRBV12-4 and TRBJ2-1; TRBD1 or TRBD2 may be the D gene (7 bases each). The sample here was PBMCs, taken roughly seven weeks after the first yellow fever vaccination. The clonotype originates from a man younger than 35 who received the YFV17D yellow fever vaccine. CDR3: CASSPPRGGYNEQFF. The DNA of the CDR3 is TGTGCCAGCAGTCCCCCCAGGGGGGGCTACAATGAGCAGTTCTTC.